Listed here are 15 T cell receptor beta chains from one sample, sequenced in a study of blood T cell repertoires in COVID-19. Produced via immunoSEQ multiplex PCR; TCRdb's table is partial and in-frame only. This repertoire shows about 130,000 clones, approximately 88% found once; its top ten account for 10% to 13%. Sequenced material: peripheral blood. The receptors here all came from a man aged 50-59 years with acute or convalescent COVID-19.

The CDR3 bases are TGTGCCAGCAGCCGGAAACTTGACTGGGAGCTGTTTTTT. Protein product: CASSRKLDWELFF. This chain connects TRBV3-1 (or the pseudogene TRBV3-2) to TRBJ2-2, with unresolved D. CDR1 LGHDT and CDR2 YNNKEL come from the germline V gene (reference sequence). V was clipped by 4 bases and J by 9 bases, with 12 bases between them. The CDR3 length is 13 residues.

The chain is built from TRBV3-1 (or the pseudogene TRBV3-2) and TRBJ2-7, with D unclear. Germline assignment: CDR1 LGHDT and CDR2 YNNKEL (reference sequence). V gave up 5 bases and J gave up 1 base, with 18 bases separating them. The CDR3 is 16 residues long. The DNA for the CDR3 is TGTGCCAGCAGCAGAGTGATAGCCTCGCCTTCCTACGAGCAGTACTTC. Translated, it gives CASSRVIASPSYEQYF.

V usage is TRBV12-3 or TRBV12-4 and J usage is TRBJ2-7; D is undetermined. The V gene lost 4 bases and the J gene lost 3 bases, with 7 bases spanning the gap. The CDR3 consists of 12 residues. CDR3 sequence reads: CASSYNSYEQYF. The CDR3, as DNA: TGTGCCAGCAGTTATAACAGCTACGAGCAGTACTTC.

This clone was observed once. Other DNA sequences from this sample encode an identical CDR3 as well. This chain uses TRBV6-5 with TRBJ1-4; maybe TRBD1 (6 bases). This CDR3 has 15 residues. The V gene lost 3 bases and the J gene lost 8 bases, with 16 bases spanning the gap. From germline, CDR1 is MNHEY and CDR2 SVGAGI. The CDR3 sequence is CASSYSRGGREKLFF. The CDR3, as DNA: TGTGCCAGCAGTTATAGTCGCGGGGGGCGAGAAAAACTGTTTTTT.

CDR3 nucleotides: TGTGCCAGCAGACCTTCCGGGACTTCCTACGAGCAGTACTTC. Residues: CASRPSGTSYEQYF. J is TRBJ2-7 and V is TRBV7-2; D is perhaps TRBD2 (6 bases). This CDR3 contains 14 residues. Trimming left V 6 bases short and J 1 base short, with 13 bases between. CDR1 is SGHTA and CDR2 is FQGNSA in the germline V gene.

The chain employs TRBV18 and TRBJ2-2; 10 bases align to TRBD2. Unmatched junction bases numbered 11, after V lost 1 base and J lost 0 bases. The CDR3 is 20 amino acids. CDR1 is KGHSH, CDR2 LQKENI, per germline. CDR3 DNA sequence: TGTGCCAGCTCACCACGGGCTAGCGGGAGTTTCGGGCCGAACACCGGGGAGCTGTTTTTT. It codes for CASSPRASGSFGPNTGELFF.

This clone appeared a few times. The chain couples TRBV6-5 to TRBJ1-5, with 7 bases lining up with TRBD1. This CDR3 is built from 15 residues. Losses at the gene ends were 6 bases for V and 3 bases for J; bases not matched to a gene: 8. Germline lookup yields CDR1 MNHEY and CDR2 SVGAGI. This chain's CDR3 is CASSLDRNNNQPQHF. CDR3 DNA sequence: TGTGCCAGCAGCCTGGACAGGAATAACAATCAGCCCCAGCATTTT.

The rearrangement links TRBV9 to TRBJ2-1; 7 bases fit TRBD2. With 4 bases clipped from V and 8 bases from J, the junction kept 12 bases outside the gene matches. The CDR3 sequence is 15 residues long. Germline CDR1 reads SGDLS; CDR2 reads YYNGEE. Written as DNA, the CDR3 is TGTGCCAGCAGCTCCCGGGGGGAGGGCCGGGATGAGCAGTTCTTC. Translation: CASSSRGEGRDEQFF.

The chain joins TRBV29-1 to TRBJ2-2, with a weak D call TRBD2 (7 bases). CDR1 is SQVTM and CDR2 is ANQGSEA in the germline V gene. This CDR3 is built from 15 residues. Trimming took 4 bases from V and 7 from J, leaving 19 bases between them. CDR3 region: CSVAAFGGLIGELFF. The CDR3 bases are TGCAGCGTTGCGGCCTTCGGGGGGCTTATCGGGGAGCTGTTTTTT.

V and J are TRBV4-1 and TRBJ1-2; D unresolved. The CDR3 runs 14 residues. Germline CDR1 reads MGHRA; CDR2 reads YSYEKL. V lost 4 bases to trimming and J lost 7 bases, with 16 bases between them. The CDR3: CASSPGLLRGGYTF. DNA for the CDR3: TGCGCCAGCAGCCCGGGTCTTCTCCGGGGTGGCTACACCTTC.

The rearrangement joins TRBV6-5 to TRBJ1-1; D may be TRBD1 (5 bases). The CDR3 is 13 residues long. The V end lost 6 bases, the J end lost 7 bases, and 15 bases lay between the germline ends. In germline, CDR1 is MNHEY, CDR2 SVGAGI. The chain's CDR3 is CASSLWGEYEAFF. The CDR3 coding sequence is TGTGCCAGCAGCTTATGGGGGGAGTATGAAGCTTTCTTT.

The V and J genes are TRBV18 and TRBJ1-1; 8 bases align to TRBD1. Germline V gives CDR1 KGHSH, CDR2 LQKENI. The V segment lost 2 bases and the J segment 5 bases; nucleotides outside the gene matches: 7. The length of the CDR3 is 15 residues. In DNA form, the CDR3 reads TGTGCCAGCTCACCATCCGGACAGGGTTATACTGAAGCTTTCTTT. Its protein is CASSPSGQGYTEAFF.

The rearrangement uses TRBV6-5 and TRBJ1-6, with unresolved D. Germline CDR1 and CDR2: MNHEY and SVGAGI. Trimming removed 2 bases from V and 8 bases from J, with 4 bases in between. This CDR3 is built from 12 residues. The CDR3 bases are TGTGCCAGCAGTTACCGCGATTCACCCCTCCACTTT. Its translation is CASSYRDSPLHF.

The CDR3: CASSFINTEAFF. The CDR3, as DNA: TGTGCCAGCAGTTTTATCAACACTGAAGCTTTCTTT. This sequence joins TRBV7-9 and TRBJ1-1; D not certain. Between the trimmed V and J ends, which lost 6 bases and 2 bases, there was a span of 7 bases. Germline V gene data show CDR1 as SEHNR and CDR2 as FQNEAQ (reference sequence). CDR3 length equals 12 residues.

The chain recombines TRBV27 with TRBJ1-5; TRBD1 matches 9 bases. CDR1 and CDR2 (germline): MNHEY, SMNVEV (reference sequence). There are 16 residues in the CDR3. With 5 bases clipped from V and 3 bases from J, the junction kept 8 bases outside the gene matches. The CDR3 DNA sequence: TGTGCCAGCAGTCCTGGACAGGGGCGGGCCAATCAGCCCCAGCATTTT. Translating it yields CASSPGQGRANQPQHF.